The present entry profiles one T cell receptor beta chain with its context. Trimming removed 3 bases at V and 6 bases at J, with 4 bases between. The CDR3 sequence is 11 residues long. Per the germline V gene, CDR1 is SGHDN and CDR2 is FVKESK. The record originates from a study of blood T cell repertoires in COVID-19. Study-wide context: Some COVID-19 samples were acute and others convalescent; all came from the United States, Italy and Spain. T cells, B-cell-depleted T cells, or PBMCs supplied cDNA or gDNA.

In the original workflow: Nucleated cell counts were estimated from reference gene primer amplification. The protocol was immunoSEQ multiplex PCR, while the TCRdb copy is restricted to in-frame clones and leaves out a portion. V, J and clone size reflect that table, while D and trimming were determined from the DNA. The sample holds more than 25,000 clones, 65% to 85% seen once. The rearrangement links TRBV14 to TRBJ2-3; D unclear. The source of this sequence is a man aged 45-65 years with active or convalescent COVID-19. Source material: peripheral blood. CDR3 in DNA: TGTGCCAGCAGCCACGCGGATACGCAGTATTTT. Residues: CASSHADTQYF.